Included here is one T cell receptor (beta chain) sequence, with context. The target antigen is unknown. With 0 bases clipped from V and 5 bases from J, the junction kept 1 base outside the gene matches. Germline lookup yields CDR1 SGDLS and CDR2 YYNGEE. This CDR3 is 13 amino acids long. Produced via immunoSEQ multiplex PCR; TCRdb's table is partial and in-frame only. This sample has fewer than 50,000 clones, with around 82% found just once. This specimen comes from a study of STAT5B mutations in CD4+ large granular lymphocyte leukemia. Study-wide results and caveats: Patient CD4-sorted repertoires looked more clonal than healthy CD4+ repertoires, even without putative leukemic clones. 8/27 top patient clones versus 2/35 control clones were TRBV06-family. Main leukemic clonotypes were patient-specific, but around 25% appeared at low frequency elsewhere.

The sequenced sample consisted of CD4+ T cells from blood buffy coats. This sequence joins TRBV9 and TRBJ1-1, with TRBD1 identical over 7 bases. This receptor was taken from a human donor in good health. CDR3 coding DNA: TGTGCCAGCAGCGTAGAACAGGGGACTGAAGCTTTCTTT. Translating gives CASSVEQGTEAFF.